The T cell receptor (beta chain) described here comes from a study of CD8+ T cells in alopecia areata. Turning to the study itself: Treated patients received oral tofacitinib, 5 to 10 mg twice daily. A 6-month off-drug phase came after tofacitinib, which had lasted 6 to 18 months.

The CDR3 totals 15 residues. The germline V gene has CDR1 SGHDT and CDR2 YYEEEE. V lost 4 bases, J lost 3 bases, and 5 bases stayed unmatched. After isolation, RNA underwent reverse transcription to generate cDNA as the sequencing template. Only in-frame clones appear in the TCRdb table, and some are missing; sequencing was by immunoSEQ multiplex PCR. Counted here are 80,000 to 100,000 clones, 35% to 50% occurring once; the ten biggest clones make up 0.7% to 0.95%. The investigators collected lesional scalp punch biopsies and peripheral blood from alopecia areata patients. Researchers picked out CD4+ and CD8+ T cells from PBMCs by sorting.

This TCR was recovered from a human donor with alopecia areata. The chain combines TRBV5-6 with TRBJ1-5; 9 nucleotides match TRBD1. Sequencing was carried out using CD4+ T cells sorted from blood. The CDR3 spells CASSGWDRDNQPQHF. CDR3 DNA sequence: TGTGCCAGCAGCGGATGGGACAGGGACAATCAGCCCCAGCATTTT. The entire variable domain, with the rest obtained from reference TRBV5-6 and TRBJ1-5, is as follows: DAGVTQSPTHLIKTRGQQVTLRCSPKSGHDTVSWYQQALGQGPQFIFQYYEEEERQRGNFPDRFSGHQFPNYSSELNVNALLLGDSALYLCASSGWDRDNQPQHFGDGTRLSIL.